This T cell receptor beta chain was sequenced during a study of T cell responses to AZD1222 COVID-19 vaccine. Generated by immunoSEQ multiplex PCR, the TCRdb table keeps only in-frame clones and is missing some. Of about 55,000 clones in the sample, approximately 84% were seen once. Worth noting for this clone: Its matching antigen is unknown.

Broader study findings: Two AZD1222 doses significantly raised spike-specific TCR breadth and depth over controls. Donor demographics were predominantly white British with a female majority; clonal diversity may be underestimated.

V was trimmed by 4 bases and J by 6 bases, leaving 13 bases between them. The CDR3 has 14 amino acids. Germline V lookup: CDR1 LGHDT, CDR2 YNNKEL (reference sequence). The sequencing here drew on peripheral blood, taken on day 0 of AZD1222 vaccination. This receptor was obtained from an adult in good health. The chain employs TRBV3-1 (or the pseudogene TRBV3-2) and TRBJ2-1; unclear D gene. The CDR3: CASSPLRGGNEQFF. CDR3 nucleotide sequence: TGTGCCAGCAGCCCCCTTCGTGGTGGCAATGAGCAGTTCTTC.